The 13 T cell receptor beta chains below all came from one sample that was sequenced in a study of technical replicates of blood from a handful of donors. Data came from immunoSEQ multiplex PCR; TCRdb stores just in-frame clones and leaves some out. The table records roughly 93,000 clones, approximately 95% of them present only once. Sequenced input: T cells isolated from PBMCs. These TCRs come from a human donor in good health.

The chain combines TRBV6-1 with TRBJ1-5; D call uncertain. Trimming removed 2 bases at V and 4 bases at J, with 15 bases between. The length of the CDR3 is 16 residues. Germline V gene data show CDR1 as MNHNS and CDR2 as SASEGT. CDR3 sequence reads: CASSESRGRGNQPQHF. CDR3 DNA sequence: TGTGCCAGCAGTGAATCACGGGGAAGAGGGAATCAGCCCCAGCATTTT.

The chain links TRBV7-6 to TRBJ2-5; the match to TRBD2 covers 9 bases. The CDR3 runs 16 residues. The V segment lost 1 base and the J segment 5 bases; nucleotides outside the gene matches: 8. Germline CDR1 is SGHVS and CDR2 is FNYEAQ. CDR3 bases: TGTGCCAGCAGCTTAGGAGGTGGACTAGCGCGTGAGACCCAGTACTTC. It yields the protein CASSLGGGLARETQYF.

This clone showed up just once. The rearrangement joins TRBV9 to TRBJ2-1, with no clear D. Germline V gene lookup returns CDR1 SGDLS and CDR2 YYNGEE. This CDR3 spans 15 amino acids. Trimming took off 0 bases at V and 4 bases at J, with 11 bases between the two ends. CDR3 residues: CASSVAPSKYNEQFF. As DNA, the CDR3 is TGTGCCAGCAGCGTAGCTCCAAGCAAGTACAATGAGCAGTTCTTC.

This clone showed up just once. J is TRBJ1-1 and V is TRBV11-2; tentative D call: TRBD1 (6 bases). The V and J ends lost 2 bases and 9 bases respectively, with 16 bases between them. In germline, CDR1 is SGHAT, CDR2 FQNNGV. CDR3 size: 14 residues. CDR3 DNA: TGTGCCAGCAGCTTAAAGGCAGGGGTTCCACAAGCTTTCTTT. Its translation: CASSLKAGVPQAFF.

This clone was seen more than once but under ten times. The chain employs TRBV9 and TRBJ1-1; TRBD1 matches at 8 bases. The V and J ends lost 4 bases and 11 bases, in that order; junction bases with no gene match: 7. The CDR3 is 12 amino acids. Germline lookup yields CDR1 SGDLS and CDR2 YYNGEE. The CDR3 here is CASSPSDRVAFF. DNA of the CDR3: TGTGCCAGCAGCCCCTCGGACAGGGTCGCTTTCTTT.

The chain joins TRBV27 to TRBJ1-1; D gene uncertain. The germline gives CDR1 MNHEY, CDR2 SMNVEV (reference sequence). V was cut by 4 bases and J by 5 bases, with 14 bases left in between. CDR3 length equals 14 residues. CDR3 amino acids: CASSYFHSSTEAFF. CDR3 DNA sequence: TGTGCCAGCAGTTATTTTCATAGCTCTACTGAAGCTTTCTTT.

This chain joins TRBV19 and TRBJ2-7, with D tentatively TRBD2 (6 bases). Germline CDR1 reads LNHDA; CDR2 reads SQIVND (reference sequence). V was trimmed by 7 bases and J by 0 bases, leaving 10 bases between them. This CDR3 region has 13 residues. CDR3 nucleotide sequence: TGTGCCAGTATGGGACTCGACTCCTACGAGCAGTACTTC. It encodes CASMGLDSYEQYF.

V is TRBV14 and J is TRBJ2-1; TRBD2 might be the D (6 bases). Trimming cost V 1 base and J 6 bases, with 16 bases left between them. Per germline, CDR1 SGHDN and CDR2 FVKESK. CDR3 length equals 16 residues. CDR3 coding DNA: TGTGCCAGCAGCCAAGTGGGGGGTCATCGTTCCAATGAGCAGTTCTTC. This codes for CASSQVGGHRSNEQFF.

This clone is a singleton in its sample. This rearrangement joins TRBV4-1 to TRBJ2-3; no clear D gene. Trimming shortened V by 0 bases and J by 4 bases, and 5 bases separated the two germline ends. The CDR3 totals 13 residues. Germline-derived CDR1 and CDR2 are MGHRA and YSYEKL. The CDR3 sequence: CASSQDQADTQYF. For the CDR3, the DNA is TGCGCCAGCAGCCAAGATCAGGCAGATACGCAGTATTTT.

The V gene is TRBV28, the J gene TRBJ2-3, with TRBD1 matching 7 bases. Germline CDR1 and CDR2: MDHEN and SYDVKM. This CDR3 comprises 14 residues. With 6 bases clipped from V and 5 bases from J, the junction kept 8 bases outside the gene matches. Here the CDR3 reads CASSHRGVRDTQYF. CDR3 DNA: TGTGCCAGCAGCCACAGGGGAGTTAGAGATACGCAGTATTTT. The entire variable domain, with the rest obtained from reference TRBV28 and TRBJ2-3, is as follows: DVKVTQSSRYLVKRTGEKVFLECVQDMDHENMFWYRQDPGLGLRLIYFSYDVKMKEKGDIPEGYSVSREKKERFSLILESASTNQTSMYLCASSHRGVRDTQYFGPGTRLTVL.

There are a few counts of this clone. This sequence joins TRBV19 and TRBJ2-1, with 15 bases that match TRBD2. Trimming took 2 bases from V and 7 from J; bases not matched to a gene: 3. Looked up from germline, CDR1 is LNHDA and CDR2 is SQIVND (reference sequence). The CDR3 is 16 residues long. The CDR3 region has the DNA TGTGCCAGTAGTATAACAGGACTAGCGGGAGGGAATGAGCAGTTCTTC. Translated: CASSITGLAGGNEQFF. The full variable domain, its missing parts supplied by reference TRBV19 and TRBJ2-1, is DGGITQSPKYLFRKEGQNVTLSCEQNLNHDAMYWYRQDPGQGLRLIYYSQIVNDFQKGDIAEGYSVSREKKESFPLTVTSAQKNPTAFYLCASSITGLAGGNEQFFGPGTRLTVL.

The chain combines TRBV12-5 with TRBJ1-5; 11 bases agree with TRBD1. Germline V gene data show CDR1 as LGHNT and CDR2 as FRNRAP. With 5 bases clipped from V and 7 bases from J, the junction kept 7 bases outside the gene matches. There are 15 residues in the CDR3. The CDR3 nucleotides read TGTGCTAGTGGTATGGGACAGGGGGAAGACCAGCCCCAGCATTTT. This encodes CASGMGQGEDQPQHF.

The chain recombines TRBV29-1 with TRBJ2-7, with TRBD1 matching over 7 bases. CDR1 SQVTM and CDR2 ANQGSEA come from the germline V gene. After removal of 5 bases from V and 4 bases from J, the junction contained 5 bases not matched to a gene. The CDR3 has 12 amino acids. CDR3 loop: CSVLDRAYEQYF. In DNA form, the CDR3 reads TGCAGCGTTCTTGACAGGGCATACGAGCAGTACTTC.